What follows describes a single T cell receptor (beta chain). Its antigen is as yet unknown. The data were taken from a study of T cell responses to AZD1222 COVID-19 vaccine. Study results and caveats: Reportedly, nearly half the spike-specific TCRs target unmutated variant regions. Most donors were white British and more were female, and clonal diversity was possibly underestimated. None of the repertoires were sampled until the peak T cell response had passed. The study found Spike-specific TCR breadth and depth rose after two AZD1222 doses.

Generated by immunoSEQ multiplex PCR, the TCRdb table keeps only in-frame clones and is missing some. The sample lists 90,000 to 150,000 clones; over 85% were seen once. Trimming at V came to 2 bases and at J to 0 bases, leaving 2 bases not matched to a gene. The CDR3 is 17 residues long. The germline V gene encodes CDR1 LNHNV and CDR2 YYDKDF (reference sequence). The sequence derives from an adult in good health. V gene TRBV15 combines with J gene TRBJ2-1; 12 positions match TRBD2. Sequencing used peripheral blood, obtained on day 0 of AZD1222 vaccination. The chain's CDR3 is CATSRTSGGSSYNEQFF. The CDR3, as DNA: TGTGCCACCAGCAGAACTAGCGGGGGGAGCTCCTACAATGAGCAGTTCTTC.